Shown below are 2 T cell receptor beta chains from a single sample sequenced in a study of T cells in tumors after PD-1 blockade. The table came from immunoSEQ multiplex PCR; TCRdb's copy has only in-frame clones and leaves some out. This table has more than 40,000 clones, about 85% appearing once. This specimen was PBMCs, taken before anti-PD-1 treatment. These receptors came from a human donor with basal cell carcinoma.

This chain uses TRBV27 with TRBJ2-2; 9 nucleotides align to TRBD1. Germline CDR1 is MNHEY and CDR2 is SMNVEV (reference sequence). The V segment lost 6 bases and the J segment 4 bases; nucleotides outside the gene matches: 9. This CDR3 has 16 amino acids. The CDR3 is CASREQGALSTGELFF. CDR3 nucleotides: TGTGCCAGCAGGGAACAGGGGGCGCTGAGCACCGGGGAGCTGTTTTTT.

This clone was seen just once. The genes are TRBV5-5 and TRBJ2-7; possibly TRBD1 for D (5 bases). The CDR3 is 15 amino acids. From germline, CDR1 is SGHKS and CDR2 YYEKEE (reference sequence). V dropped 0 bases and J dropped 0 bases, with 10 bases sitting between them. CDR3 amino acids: CASSLVETASYEQYF. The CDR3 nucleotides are TGTGCCAGCAGCTTGGTTGAGACAGCCTCCTACGAGCAGTACTTC.